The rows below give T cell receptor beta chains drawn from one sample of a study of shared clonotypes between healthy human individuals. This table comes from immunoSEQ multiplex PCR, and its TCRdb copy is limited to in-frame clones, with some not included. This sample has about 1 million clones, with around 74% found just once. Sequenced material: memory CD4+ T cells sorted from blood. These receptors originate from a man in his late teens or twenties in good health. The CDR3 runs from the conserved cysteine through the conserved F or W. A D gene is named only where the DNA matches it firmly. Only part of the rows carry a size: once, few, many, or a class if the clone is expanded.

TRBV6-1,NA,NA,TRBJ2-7,CASSGTVPYEQYF,TGTGCCAGCAGTGGGACCGTTCCTTACGAGCAGTACTTC
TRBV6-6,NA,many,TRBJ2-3,CASSYLSTDTQYF,TGTGCCAGCAGTTACCTCAGCACAGATACGCAGTATTTT
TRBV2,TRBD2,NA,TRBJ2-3,CASRTRGLGTDTQYF,TGTGCCAGCAGGACGAGGGGACTAGGCACAGATACGCAGTATTTT
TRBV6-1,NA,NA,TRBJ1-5,CASSSPAGNQPQHF,TGTGCCAGCAGCAGCCCAGCGGGCAATCAGCCCCAGCATTTT
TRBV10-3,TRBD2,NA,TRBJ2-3,CAITTSGAGTDTQYF,TGTGCCATTACGACTAGCGGGGCCGGCACAGATACGCAGTATTTT
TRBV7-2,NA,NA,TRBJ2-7,CASSLQGYEQYF,TGTGCCAGCAGCTTACAGGGCTACGAGCAGTACTTC
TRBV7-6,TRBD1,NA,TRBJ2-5,CASSRDRGGIETQYF,TGTGCTAGCAGCCGAGACAGGGGCGGGATAGAGACCCAGTACTTC
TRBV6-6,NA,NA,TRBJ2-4,CASSRGGTEWIQYF,TGTGCCAGCAGCCGTGGGGGTACGGAATGGATTCAGTACTTC
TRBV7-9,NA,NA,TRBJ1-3,CASSLGGTAVSATIYF,TGTGCCAGCAGCTTAGGAGGGACCGCAGTCTCTGCCACCATATATTTT
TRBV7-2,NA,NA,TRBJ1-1,CASSRNWGGNTEAFF,TGTGCCAGCAGCCGAAACTGGGGAGGGAACACTGAAGCTTTCTTT
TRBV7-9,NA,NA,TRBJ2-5,CASSLASPGEETQYF,TGTGCCAGCAGCTTAGCCTCGCCGGGAGAAGAGACCCAGTACTTC
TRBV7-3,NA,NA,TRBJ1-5,CASSSAGGGNQPQHF,TGTGCCAGCAGCTCCGCGGGCGGTGGCAATCAGCCCCAGCATTTT
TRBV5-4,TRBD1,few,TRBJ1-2,CASSFNRGQDGYTF,TGTGCCAGCAGCTTCAACAGGGGTCAGGATGGCTACACCTTC
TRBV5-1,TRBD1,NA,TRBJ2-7,CASSQGVSSLASYEQYF,TGCGCCAGCAGCCAGGGGGTATCGAGCCTCGCCTCCTACGAGCAGTACTTC
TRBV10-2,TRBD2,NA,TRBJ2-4,CASSESVTSGTRLAKNIQYF,TGCGCCAGCAGTGAGTCTGTGACTAGCGGGACCCGATTAGCCAAAAACATTCAGTACTTC
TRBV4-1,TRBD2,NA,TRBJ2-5,CASSPMGWTSGGPQETQYF,TGCGCCAGCAGCCCAATGGGGTGGACTAGCGGGGGACCACAAGAGACCCAGTACTTC
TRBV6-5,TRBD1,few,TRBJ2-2,CASSWGQGTTGELFF,TGTGCCAGCAGTTGGGGACAGGGGACCACCGGGGAGCTGTTTTTT
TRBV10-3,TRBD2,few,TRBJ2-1,CAISASGSSYNEQFF,TGTGCCATCAGTGCTAGCGGGAGCTCCTACAATGAGCAGTTCTTC
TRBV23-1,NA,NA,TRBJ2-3,CASSSASTDTQYF,TGCGCCAGCAGTTCAGCGAGCACAGATACGCAGTATTTT
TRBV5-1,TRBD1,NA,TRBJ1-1,CASSLGRQGPNTEAFF,TGCGCCAGCAGCTTGGGTAGACAGGGGCCGAACACTGAAGCTTTCTTT
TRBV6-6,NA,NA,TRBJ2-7,CASLVGTGGYEQYF,TGTGCCAGCCTGGTCGGGACCGGTGGTTACGAGCAGTACTTC
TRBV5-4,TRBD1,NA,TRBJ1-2,CASVNRKTGMAGYTF,TGTGCCAGTGTAAACCGGAAGACAGGGATGGCTGGCTACACCTTC
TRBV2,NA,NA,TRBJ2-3,CASSVVASRTDTQYF,TGTGCCAGCAGCGTTGTCGCGTCCCGCACAGATACGCAGTATTTT
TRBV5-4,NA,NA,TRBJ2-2,CASSPDAGYTGELFF,TGTGCCAGCAGCCCGGACGCGGGCTACACCGGGGAGCTGTTTTTT
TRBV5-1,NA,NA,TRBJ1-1,CASSRREATEAFF,TGCGCCAGCAGCCGGAGGGAGGCCACTGAAGCTTTCTTT
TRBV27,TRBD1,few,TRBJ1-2,CASRGTGMLYGYTF,TGTGCCAGCAGGGGGACAGGGATGTTATATGGCTACACCTTC
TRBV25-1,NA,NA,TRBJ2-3,CASSPTGMGDTQYF,TGTGCCAGCAGTCCCACAGGAATGGGAGATACGCAGTATTTT
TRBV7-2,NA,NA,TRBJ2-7,CASSYTLAGTSSYEQYF,TGTGCCAGCAGCTACACGCTCGCGGGGACAAGCTCCTACGAGCAGTACTTC
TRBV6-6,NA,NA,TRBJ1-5,CASSLDAKSPPQHF,TGTGCCAGCAGTTTGGACGCCAAAAGCCCGCCCCAGCATTTT
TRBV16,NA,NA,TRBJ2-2,CASSPNLTGELFF,TGTGCCAGCAGCCCTAACCTAACCGGGGAGCTGTTTTTT
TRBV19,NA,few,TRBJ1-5,CASNRGRNQPQHF,TGTGCCAGTAACAGAGGGCGCAATCAGCCCCAGCATTTT
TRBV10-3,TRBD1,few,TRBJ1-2,CAITGQGAYGYTF,TGTGCCATCACTGGACAGGGGGCCTATGGCTACACCTTC
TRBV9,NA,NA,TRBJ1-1,CASSPRIGGGTEAFF,TGTGCCAGCAGCCCCCGAATAGGGGGGGGCACTGAAGCTTTCTTT
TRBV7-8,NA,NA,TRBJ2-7,CASSTTAAGGYEQYF,TGTGCCAGCAGCACTACGGCAGCTGGGGGCTACGAGCAGTACTTC
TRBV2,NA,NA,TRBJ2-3,CASKGEHTQYF,TGTGCCAGCAAAGGGGAGCATACGCAGTATTTT
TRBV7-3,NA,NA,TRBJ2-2,CASSLTGQNTGELFF,TGTGCCAGCAGCTTAACAGGGCAGAACACCGGGGAGCTGTTTTTT
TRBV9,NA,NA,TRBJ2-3,CASSVGGTLLTDTQYF,TGTGCCAGCAGCGTAGGTGGCACCCTCCTCACGGATACGCAGTATTTT
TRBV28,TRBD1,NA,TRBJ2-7,CASSSWTGVAEQYF,TGTGCCAGCAGTTCCTGGACAGGAGTGGCCGAGCAGTACTTC
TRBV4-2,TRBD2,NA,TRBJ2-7,CASSLQVAGSSYEQYF,TGTGCCAGCAGCCTGCAAGTAGCGGGGAGCTCCTACGAGCAGTACTTC
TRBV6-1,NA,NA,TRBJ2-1,CASSTRSDSYNEQFF,TGTGCCAGCAGTACACGTTCCGACAGTTACAATGAGCAGTTCTTC
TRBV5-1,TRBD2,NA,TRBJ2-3,CASSPDPTSGTDTQYF,TGCGCCAGCAGCCCCGACCCAACTAGCGGCACAGATACGCAGTATTTT
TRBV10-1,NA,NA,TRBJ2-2,CASSEIRRGELFF,TGCGCCAGCAGTGAAATCCGGCGAGGGGAGCTGTTTTTT
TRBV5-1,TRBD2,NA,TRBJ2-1,CASDLGTSGSNEQFF,TGCGCCAGCGACCTCGGGACTAGCGGGAGCAATGAGCAGTTCTTC
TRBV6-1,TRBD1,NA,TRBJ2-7,CASSEGQGLREQYF,TGTGCCAGCAGTGAGGGACAGGGCCTGCGCGAGCAGTACTTC
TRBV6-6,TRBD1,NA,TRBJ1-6,CASRGTGSNSPLHF,TGTGCCAGCAGAGGGACAGGAAGTAATTCACCCCTCCACTTT
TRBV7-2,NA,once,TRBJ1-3,CASSLGGGRPGNTIYF,TGTGCCAGCAGCTTAGGCGGGGGGCGCCCTGGAAACACCATATATTTT
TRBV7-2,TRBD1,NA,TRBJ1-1,CASSLETGETTEAFF,TGTGCCAGCAGCTTAGAGACAGGGGAGACCACTGAAGCTTTCTTT
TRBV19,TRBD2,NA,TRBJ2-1,CASSFVVTRTSSVNEQFF,TGTGCCAGTAGTTTCGTTGTCACTAGGACTAGTTCGGTCAATGAGCAGTTCTTC